This is a list of T cell receptor beta chains from one sample in a study of Tregs in tolerant kidney transplant recipients. Measured with immunoSEQ multiplex PCR; TCRdb has only the in-frame clones, and not every one. Here the sample spans tens of thousands of clones, roughly 93% being singletons. Sample: CD4+ T cells from blood, taken before the transplant. The receptors were gathered from a human donor who received a combined kidney and bone marrow transplant. The CDR3 runs from the conserved cysteine through the conserved F or W. The listing skips clone size in some rows; elsewhere it reads once, few, many or a size class.

j_call clone_size v_call cdr3_length cdr3_aa
TRBJ1-6 few TRBV4-2 16 CASSQENVLIDSPLHF
TRBJ1-2 . TRBV28 16 CASRGTGQVGIYGYTF
TRBJ1-1 . TRBV29-1 12 CSVMRGSAEAFF
TRBJ1-5 . TRBV18 16 CASSGGEGRTYQPQHF
TRBJ2-5 . TRBV5-1 12 CASSLLRETQYF
TRBJ2-3 once TRBV7-2 15 CASSLGLAGTDTQYF
TRBJ1-1 once TRBV7-2 13 CASSLALRGEAFF
TRBJ2-1 . TRBV18 11 CASRLADEQFF
TRBJ1-4 . TRBV30 15 CAWSSFSGTNEKLFF
TRBJ1-1 . TRBV30 12 CAWSSEFTEAFF
TRBJ2-7 once TRBV6-1 14 CASSDRGDLYEQYF
TRBJ2-7 . TRBV30 14 CAAYSGTGLDEQYF
TRBJ2-5 . TRBV2 14 CASKLIRGDETQYF
TRBJ2-1 . TRBV18 17 CASSPVSLAGAYNEQFF
TRBJ2-3 . TRBV10-3 14 CASQDRGEADTQYF
TRBJ2-2 . TRBV6-5 15 CASRMDSLNTGELFF
TRBJ1-1 once TRBV18 16 CASSPLGTVMNTEAFF
TRBJ1-1 once TRBV18 13 CASSVQENTEAFF
TRBJ2-1 . TRBV14 16 CASSPLLAGIYNEQFF
TRBJ2-3 . TRBV5-1 17 CASSLGLAASSTDTQYF
TRBJ2-3 . TRBV27 18 CATYPGTSGGGYTDTQYF
TRBJ2-2 . TRBV28 14 CASSLDTNTGELFF
TRBJ1-2 once TRBV20-1 10 CSADRNGYTF
TRBJ1-5 . TRBV2 12 CASTGGNQPQHF
TRBJ2-7 . TRBV30 13 CAYNGASGYEQYF
TRBJ2-3 . TRBV5-8 13 CASGGNPLDTQYF
TRBJ1-2 . TRBV18 14 CASSPKTDSYGYTF
TRBJ2-5 . TRBV7-2 13 CASSRGGEETQYF
TRBJ1-2 . TRBV19 14 CASTPTGGSYGYTF
TRBJ2-1 . TRBV11-2 10 CASSGHEQFF
TRBJ2-3 . TRBV5-4 15 CASSPSGRAADTQYF
TRBJ2-3 . TRBV4-3 15 CASSQATNPLLPQYF
TRBJ2-3 . TRBV15 14 CATQDSTRTDTQYF